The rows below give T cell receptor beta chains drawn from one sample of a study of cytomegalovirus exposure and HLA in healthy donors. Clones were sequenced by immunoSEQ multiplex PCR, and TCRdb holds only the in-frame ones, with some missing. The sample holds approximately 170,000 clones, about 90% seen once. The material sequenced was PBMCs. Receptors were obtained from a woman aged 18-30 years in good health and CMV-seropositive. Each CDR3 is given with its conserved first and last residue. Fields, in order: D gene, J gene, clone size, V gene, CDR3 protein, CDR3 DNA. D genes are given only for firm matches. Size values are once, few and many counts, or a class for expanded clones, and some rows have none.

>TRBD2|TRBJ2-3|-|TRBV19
CASSILAATDTQYF
TGTGCCAGTAGTATACTAGCGGCGACAGATACGCAGTATTTT
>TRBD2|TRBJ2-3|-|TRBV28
CASAFLLAGELGTDTQYF
TGTGCCAGCGCCTTTTTACTAGCGGGAGAATTGGGTACAGATACGCAGTATTTT
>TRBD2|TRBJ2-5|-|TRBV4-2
CASSQPTSGGADQETQYF
TGTGCCAGCAGCCAACCGACTAGCGGGGGGGCCGATCAAGAGACCCAGTACTTC
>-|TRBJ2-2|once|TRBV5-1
CASSFVGSVDTGELFF
TGCGCCAGCAGCTTCGTAGGGAGTGTGGACACCGGGGAGCTGTTTTTT
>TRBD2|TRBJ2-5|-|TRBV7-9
CASSFSGRAETQYF
TGTGCCAGCAGCTTTAGCGGGAGGGCGGAGACCCAGTACTTC
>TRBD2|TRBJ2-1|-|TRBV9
CASSVSPAGGRNEQFF
TGTGCCAGCAGCGTATCCCCAGCGGGGGGGCGAAATGAGCAGTTCTTC
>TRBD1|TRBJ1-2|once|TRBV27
CASSSTGDYGYTF
TGTGCCAGCAGTTCCACAGGGGACTATGGCTACACCTTC
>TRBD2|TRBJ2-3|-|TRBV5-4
CASSLALAGGSDTQYF
TGTGCCAGCAGCTTGGCGCTAGCGGGAGGATCAGATACGCAGTATTTT
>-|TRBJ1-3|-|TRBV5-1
CASTSGGASSGNTIYF
TGCGCCAGCACCTCTGGCGGAGCCAGCTCTGGAAACACCATATATTTT
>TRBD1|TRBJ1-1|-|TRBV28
CASSPVRTGGAAEAFF
TGTGCCAGCAGTCCTGTGAGGACAGGGGGCGCCGCTGAAGCTTTCTTT
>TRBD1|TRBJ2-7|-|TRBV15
CATSRDLGTGAYEQYF
TGTGCCACCAGCAGAGATTTAGGGACAGGGGCTTACGAGCAGTACTTC
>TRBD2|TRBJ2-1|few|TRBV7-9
CASSSGTSDYNEQFF
TGTGCCAGCAGCTCGGGGACTAGCGATTACAATGAGCAGTTCTTC
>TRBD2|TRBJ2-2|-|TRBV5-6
CASSLEMRGGIAGELFF
TGTGCCAGCAGCTTGGAGATGCGCGGGGGTATCGCCGGGGAGCTGTTTTTT
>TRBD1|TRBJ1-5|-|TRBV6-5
CASRWDREGNQPQHF
TGTGCCAGCAGATGGGACAGGGAGGGCAATCAGCCCCAGCATTTT
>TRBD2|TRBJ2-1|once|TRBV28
CASSLRTSGLVGEQFF
TGTGCCAGCAGTTTAAGGACTAGCGGGTTGGTCGGTGAGCAGTTCTTC
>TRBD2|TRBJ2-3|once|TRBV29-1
CSVEGLAGETWGQYF
TGCAGCGTTGAAGGGCTAGCGGGAGAAACGTGGGGGCAGTATTTT
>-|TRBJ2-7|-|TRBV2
CASSAQGAHEQYF
TGTGCCAGCAGTGCACAGGGTGCCCACGAGCAGTACTTC
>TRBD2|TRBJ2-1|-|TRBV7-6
CASSLASGGINEQFF
TGTGCCAGCAGCTTAGCTTCGGGGGGGATCAATGAGCAGTTCTTC
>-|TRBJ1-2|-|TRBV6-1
CASSEVREPEFYGYTF
TGTGCCAGCAGTGAAGTCCGGGAGCCAGAGTTCTATGGCTACACCTTC
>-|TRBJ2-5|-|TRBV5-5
CASINTPRETQYF
TGTGCCAGCATCAATACTCCCCGGGAGACCCAGTACTTC
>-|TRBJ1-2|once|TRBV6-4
CASSVEPGHLYGYTF
TGTGCCAGCAGTGTTGAACCGGGACATCTCTATGGCTACACCTTC
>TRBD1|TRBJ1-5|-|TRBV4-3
CASSQDGTGATNQPQHF
TGCGCCAGCAGCCAAGACGGGACAGGGGCGACCAATCAGCCCCAGCATTTT
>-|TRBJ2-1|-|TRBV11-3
CASSLEQGRPEQFF
TGTGCCAGCAGCTTAGAGCAGGGCCGGCCTGAGCAGTTCTTC
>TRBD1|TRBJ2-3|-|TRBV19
CASSMGQGRFTDTQYF
TGTGCCAGTAGTATGGGACAGGGAAGGTTCACAGATACGCAGTATTTT